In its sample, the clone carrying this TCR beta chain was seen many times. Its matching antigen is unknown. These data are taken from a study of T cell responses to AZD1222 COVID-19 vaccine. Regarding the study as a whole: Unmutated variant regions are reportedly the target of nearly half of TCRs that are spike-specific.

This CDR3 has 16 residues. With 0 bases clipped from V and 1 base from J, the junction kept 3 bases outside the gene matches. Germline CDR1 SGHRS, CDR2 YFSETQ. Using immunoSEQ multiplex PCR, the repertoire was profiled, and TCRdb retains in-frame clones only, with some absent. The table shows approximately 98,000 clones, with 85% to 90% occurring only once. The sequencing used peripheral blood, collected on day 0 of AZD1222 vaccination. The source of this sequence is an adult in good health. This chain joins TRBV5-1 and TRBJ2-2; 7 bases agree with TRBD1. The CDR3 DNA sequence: TGCGCCAGCAGCTTGGACGGGACAGTGAACACCGGGGAGCTGTTTTTT. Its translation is CASSLDGTVNTGELFF.